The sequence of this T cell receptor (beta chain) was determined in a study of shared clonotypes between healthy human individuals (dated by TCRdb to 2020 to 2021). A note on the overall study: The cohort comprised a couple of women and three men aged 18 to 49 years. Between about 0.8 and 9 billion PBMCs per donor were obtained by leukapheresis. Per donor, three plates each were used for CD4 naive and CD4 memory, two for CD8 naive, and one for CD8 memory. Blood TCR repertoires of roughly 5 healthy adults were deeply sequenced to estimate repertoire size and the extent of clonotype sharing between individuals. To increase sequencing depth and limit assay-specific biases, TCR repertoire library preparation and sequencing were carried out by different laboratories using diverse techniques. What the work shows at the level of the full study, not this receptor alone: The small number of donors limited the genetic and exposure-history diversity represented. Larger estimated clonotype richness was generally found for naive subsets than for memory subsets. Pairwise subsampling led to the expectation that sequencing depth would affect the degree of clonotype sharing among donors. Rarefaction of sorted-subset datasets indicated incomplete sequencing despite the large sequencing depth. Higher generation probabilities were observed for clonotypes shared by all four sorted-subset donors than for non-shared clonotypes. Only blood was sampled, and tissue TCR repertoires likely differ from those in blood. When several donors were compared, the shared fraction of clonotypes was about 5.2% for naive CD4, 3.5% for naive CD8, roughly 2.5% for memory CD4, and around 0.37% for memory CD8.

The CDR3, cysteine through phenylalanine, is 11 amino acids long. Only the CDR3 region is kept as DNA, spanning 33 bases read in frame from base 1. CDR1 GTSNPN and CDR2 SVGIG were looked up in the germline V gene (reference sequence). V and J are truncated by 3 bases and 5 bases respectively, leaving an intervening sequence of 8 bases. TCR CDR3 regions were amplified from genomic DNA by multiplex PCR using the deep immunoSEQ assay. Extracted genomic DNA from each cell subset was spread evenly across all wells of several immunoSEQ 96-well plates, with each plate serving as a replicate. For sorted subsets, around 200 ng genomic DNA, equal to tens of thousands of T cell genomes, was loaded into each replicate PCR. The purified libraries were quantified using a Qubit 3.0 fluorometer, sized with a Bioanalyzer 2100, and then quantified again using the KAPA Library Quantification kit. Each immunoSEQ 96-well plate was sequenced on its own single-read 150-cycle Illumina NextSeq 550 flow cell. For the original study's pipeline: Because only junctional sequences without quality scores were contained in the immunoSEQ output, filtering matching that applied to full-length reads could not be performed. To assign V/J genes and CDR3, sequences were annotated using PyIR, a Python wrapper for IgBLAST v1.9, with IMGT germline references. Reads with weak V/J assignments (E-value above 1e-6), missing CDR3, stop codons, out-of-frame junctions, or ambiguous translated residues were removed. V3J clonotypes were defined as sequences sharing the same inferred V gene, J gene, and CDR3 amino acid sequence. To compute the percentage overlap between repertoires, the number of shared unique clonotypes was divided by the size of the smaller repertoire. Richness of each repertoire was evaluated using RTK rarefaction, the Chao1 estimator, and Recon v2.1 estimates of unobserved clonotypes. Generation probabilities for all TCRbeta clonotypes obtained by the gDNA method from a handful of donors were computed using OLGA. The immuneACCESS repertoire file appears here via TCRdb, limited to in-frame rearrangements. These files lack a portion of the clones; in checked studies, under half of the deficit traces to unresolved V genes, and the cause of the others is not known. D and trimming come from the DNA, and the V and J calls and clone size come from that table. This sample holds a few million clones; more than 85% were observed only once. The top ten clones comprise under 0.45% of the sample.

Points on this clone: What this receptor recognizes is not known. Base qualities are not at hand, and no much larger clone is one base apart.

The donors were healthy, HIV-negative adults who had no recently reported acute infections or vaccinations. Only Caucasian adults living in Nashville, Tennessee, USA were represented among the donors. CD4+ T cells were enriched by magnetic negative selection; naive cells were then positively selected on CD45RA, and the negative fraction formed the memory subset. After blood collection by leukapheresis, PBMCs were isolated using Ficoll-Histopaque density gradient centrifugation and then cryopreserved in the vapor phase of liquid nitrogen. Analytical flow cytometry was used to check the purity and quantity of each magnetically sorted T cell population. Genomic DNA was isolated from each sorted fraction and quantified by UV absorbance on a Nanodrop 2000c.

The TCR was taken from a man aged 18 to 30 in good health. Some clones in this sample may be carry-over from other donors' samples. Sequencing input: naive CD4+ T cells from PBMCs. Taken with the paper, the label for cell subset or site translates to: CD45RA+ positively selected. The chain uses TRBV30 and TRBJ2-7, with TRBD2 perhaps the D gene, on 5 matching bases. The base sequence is TGTGCCTGGAGCCCAGCGGACGAGCAGTACTTC. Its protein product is CAWSPADEQYF. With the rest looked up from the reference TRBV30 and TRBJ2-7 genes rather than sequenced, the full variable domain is SQTIHQWPATLVQPVGSPLSLECTVEGTSNPNLYWYRQAAGRGLQLLFYSVGIGQISSEVPQNLSASRPQDRQFILSSKKLLLSDSGFYLCAWSPADEQYFGPGTRLTVT.